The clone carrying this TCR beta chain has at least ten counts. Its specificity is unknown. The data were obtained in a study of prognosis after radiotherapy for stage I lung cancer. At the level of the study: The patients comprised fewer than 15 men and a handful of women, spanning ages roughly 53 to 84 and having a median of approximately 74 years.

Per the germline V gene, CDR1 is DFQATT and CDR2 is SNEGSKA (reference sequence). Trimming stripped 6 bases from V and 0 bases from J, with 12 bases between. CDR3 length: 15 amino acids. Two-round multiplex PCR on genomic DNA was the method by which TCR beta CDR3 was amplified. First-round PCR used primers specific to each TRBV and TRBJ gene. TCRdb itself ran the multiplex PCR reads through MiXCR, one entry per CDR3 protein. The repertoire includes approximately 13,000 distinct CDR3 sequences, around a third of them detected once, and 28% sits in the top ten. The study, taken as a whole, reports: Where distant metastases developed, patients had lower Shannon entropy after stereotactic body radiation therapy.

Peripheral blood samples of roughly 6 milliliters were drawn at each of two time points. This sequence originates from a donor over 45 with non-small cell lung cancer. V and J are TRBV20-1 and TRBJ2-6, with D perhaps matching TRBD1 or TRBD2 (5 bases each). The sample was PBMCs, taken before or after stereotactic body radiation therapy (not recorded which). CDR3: CSAYRGGSGANVLTF. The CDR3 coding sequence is TGCAGTGCATATCGTGGGGGCTCTGGGGCCAACGTCCTGACTTTC.